This T cell receptor (beta chain) emerged from a study of T cells in Graves' hyperthyroidism and ophthalmopathy. Whole-study context: Peripheral blood was obtained at initial diagnosis, preceding any treatment.

V gave up 1 base and J gave up 1 base, with 8 bases separating them. Germline CDR1 and CDR2: SGDLS and YYNGEE. This CDR3 spans 15 amino acids. Template material for amplifying TCR beta CDR3 regions consisted of RNA transcripts. During a first-round RT-PCR of the TCR CDR3, the HTBI primer set was used. TCRdb used MiXCR to reprocess the multiplex PCR reads, holding one entry per CDR3 protein. The sample carries nearly 750,000 distinct CDR3 sequences, over 35% recorded once. It was uncontrolled infection, other autoimmune disease, pregnancy or lactation that excluded patients. Every diagnosis used clinical symptoms, serum thyroxine and TRAb, thyroid ultrasound and orbital computed tomography. The PBMCs were taken from 10 ml of fresh peripheral blood.

The chain couples TRBV9 to TRBJ2-2; no firm D call. Sequenced sample: blood. The origin of this receptor is a woman in her thirties or forties with Graves' hyperthyroidism. In DNA, the CDR3 is TGTGCCAGCAGCGTACGACCAGAGAACACCGGGGAGCTGTTTTTT. Translating it yields CASSVRPENTGELFF.